The text below deals with one T cell receptor beta chain. Its matching antigen is unknown. TCRdb keeps only in-frame clones here, not all; method: immunoSEQ multiplex PCR. The sample lists over 4,500 clones, 70% to 85% occurring once. The V segment lost 7 bases and the J segment 4 bases; nucleotides outside the gene matches: 6. The germline V gene has CDR1 ENHRY and CDR2 SYGVKD. The CDR3 runs 13 residues. This record comes from a study of chemoradiotherapy in HPV16-positive cancers. Turning to the study itself: Two HPV16-positive patients' cells yielded candidate HPV-specific clones and common motifs. General study findings and limits: Non-HPV-specific T cells did not expand in tumors during treatment, whereas candidate HPV-specific clones and E7-related motifs did.

The gene calls are TRBV10-3 and TRBJ1-2; 7 bases map to TRBD1. This receptor was taken from a human donor with HPV-associated anogenital cancer. This specimen consisted of tumor tissue, obtained from a patient who underwent chemoradiotherapy. The CDR3 sequence is CAITEDRIYGYTF. The CDR3 DNA sequence: TGTGCCATCACCGAGGACAGGATCTATGGCTACACCTTC.